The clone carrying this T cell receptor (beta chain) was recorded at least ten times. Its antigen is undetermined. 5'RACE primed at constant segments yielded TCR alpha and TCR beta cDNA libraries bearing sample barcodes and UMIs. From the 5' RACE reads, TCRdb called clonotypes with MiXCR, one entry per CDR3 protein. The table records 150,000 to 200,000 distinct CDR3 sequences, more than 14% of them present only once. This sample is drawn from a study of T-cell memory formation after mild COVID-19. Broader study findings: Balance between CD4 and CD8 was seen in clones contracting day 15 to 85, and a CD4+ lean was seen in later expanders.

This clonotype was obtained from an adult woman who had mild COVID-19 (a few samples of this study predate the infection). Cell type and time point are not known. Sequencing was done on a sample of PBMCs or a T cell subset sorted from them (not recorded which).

The CDR3, as DNA: TGTGCCAGCAGCGTAGGAGGGTCCTACAATGAGCAGTTCTTC. Translated, it gives CASSVGGSYNEQFF. The chain couples TRBV9 to TRBJ2-1, with TRBD2 as a possible D gene (5 bases). From germline, CDR1 is SGDLS and CDR2 YYNGEE. V gave up 0 bases and J gave up 1 base, with 5 bases separating them. The CDR3 is 14 amino acids.